The T cell receptor (beta chain) under discussion was sequenced for a study of blood T cell repertoires in COVID-19. The overall study: Whether acute or convalescent, the COVID-19 samples came from the United States, Italy and Spain. From T cells, B-cell-depleted T cells, or PBMCs came the material, which was cDNA or gDNA.

Authors' analysis steps: Cell counts per sample came from amplifying reference gene primers. Measured with immunoSEQ multiplex PCR; TCRdb has only the in-frame clones, and not every one. V and J calls and clone size come straight from that table; D and trimming were deduced from the DNA. Of over 400,000 clones listed, approximately 91% are singletons. Recruited during active infection, patients (from Seattle) were subsequently followed longitudinally. Germline lookup yields CDR1 SGHRS and CDR2 YFSETQ. V was pared by 0 bases and J by 7 bases, with 8 bases between. The CDR3 sequence is 14 residues long.

The V call is TRBV5-1, the J call TRBJ1-6; D may be TRBD1 (5 bases). The sequenced sample consisted of peripheral blood. The TCR originated in a woman in her fifties or sixties with COVID-19, enrolled during active disease. This chain's CDR3 is CASSLAGGNSPLHF. CDR3 coding DNA: TGCGCCAGCAGCTTGGCCGGGGGAAATTCACCCCTCCACTTT.